The 30 T cell receptor beta chains given below trace back to one sample, sequenced in a study of post-analysis software for immune sequencing data. Overall study findings and caveats: Comparison of patients with controls showed five TRBV segments more frequent in patients, TRBV5-6, TRBV5-1 and TRBV20-1 among them.

Carried by the TCR beta cDNA libraries were unique molecular identifiers. TCRdb reprocessed the PCR reads with MiXCR, giving one entry per CDR3 protein. The repertoire holds about 770,000 distinct CDR3 sequences, with roughly 46% as singletons. These receptors have no identified antigens. The sample taken for sequencing was blood. The source is a girl aged 10 to 17 with multiple sclerosis.

This clonotype has just a few counts. V and J are TRBV20-1 and TRBJ2-3, with 9 bases aligning to TRBD2. V was clipped by 0 bases and J by 4 bases; unmatched bases: 8. There are 16 residues in the CDR3. Germline V CDR1 and CDR2: DFQATT, SNEGSKA (reference sequence). The DNA for the CDR3 is TGCAGTGCTAGAGATAGTGGCGGGAGGGCCCCAGATACGCAGTATTTT. Its translation: CSARDSGGRAPDTQYF.

Concerning this clonotype itself: This sequence may be a read error, since a much larger clone differs from it by one base. Since the CDR3 does not end with the conserved phenylalanine or tryptophan, this likely comes from a read error. The genes are TRBV29-1 and TRBJ1-2, with 7 bases aligning to TRBD1. V gave up 5 bases and J gave up 4 bases; unmatched junction bases: 7. The CDR3 covers 13 residues. Germline V CDR1 and CDR2: SQVTM, ANQGSEA. DNA for the CDR3: TGCAGCGTTACAGGGGCAGCTGGCTATGGCTACACCTGC. It specifies CSVTGAAGYGYTC.

This chain joins TRBV5-1 and TRBJ1-2; TRBD1 might be the D (6 bases). V lost 4 bases to trimming and J lost 0 bases, with 10 bases between them. This CDR3 has 14 amino acids. Germline V gives CDR1 SGHRS, CDR2 YFSETQ. CDR3 in amino acids: CASSPGQPNYGYTF. The CDR3 region has the DNA TGCGCCAGCAGCCCCGGACAGCCTAACTATGGCTACACCTTC. Full variable domain (outside the CDR3, taken from reference TRBV5-1 and TRBJ1-2): KAGVTQTPRYLIKTRGQQVTLSCSPISGHRSVSWYQQTPGQGLQFLFEYFSETQRNKGNFPGRFSGRQFSNSRSEMNVSTLELGDSALYLCASSPGQPNYGYTFGSGTRLTVV.

This chain links TRBV20-1 with TRBJ2-1; the D gene is possibly TRBD2 (5 bases). Germline-derived CDR1 and CDR2 are DFQATT and SNEGSKA (reference sequence). The CDR3 loop spans 14 amino acids. V lost 3 bases and J lost 4, with 13 bases in between. Here the CDR3 reads CSASTGVDYNEQFF. CDR3 coding DNA: TGCAGTGCTAGTACCGGGGTGGATTACAATGAGCAGTTCTTC.

The rearrangement joins TRBV10-2 to TRBJ2-1, with D perhaps matching TRBD2 (6 bases). This CDR3 is 12 amino acids long. The V end lost 6 bases, the J end lost 9 bases, and 12 bases lay between the germline ends. Germline values: CDR1 WSHSY, CDR2 SAAADI. CDR3 loop: CASRAAGFEQFF. The CDR3 coding sequence is TGCGCCAGCAGGGCCGCGGGGTTTGAGCAGTTCTTC.

The CDR3 nucleotides read TGTGCCAGCAGCCACAGCGGGAGAGGGGACGAGCAGTACTTC. It translates to CASSHSGRGDEQYF. The V call is TRBV3-1, the J call TRBJ2-5, with 8 positions matching TRBD2. The J call may be mistaken, given a closer DNA end match to TRBJ2-7. There are 14 residues in the CDR3. Germline V gene data show CDR1 as LGHDT and CDR2 as YNNKEL (reference sequence).

The rearrangement uses TRBV5-1 and TRBJ1-2; no firm D call. The CDR3 runs 12 residues. Germline CDR1 reads SGHRS; CDR2 reads YFSETQ. Trimming took 4 bases from V and 6 from J, leaving 10 bases between them. The CDR3 nucleotides are TGCGCCAGCAGCGGGAGCGGGAATGGCTACACCTTC. This encodes CASSGSGNGYTF. Variable domain in full (rest from reference TRBV5-1 and TRBJ1-2): KAGVTQTPRYLIKTRGQQVTLSCSPISGHRSVSWYQQTPGQGLQFLFEYFSETQRNKGNFPGRFSGRQFSNSRSEMNVSTLELGDSALYLCASSGSGNGYTFGSGTRLTVV.

This clonotype was recorded a few times. The chain recombines TRBV20-1 with TRBJ2-4, with a possible D match to TRBD2 (6 bases). The ends were cut back, 2 bases at V and 6 bases at J, with 20 bases in the middle. This CDR3 spans 16 amino acids. Germline CDR1 is DFQATT and CDR2 is SNEGSKA (reference sequence). As DNA, the CDR3 is TGCAGTGCTAGATGGAGCGGGCCAAGGCGGGGAAACATTCAGTACTTC. Protein product: CSARWSGPRRGNIQYF.

V is TRBV29-1 and J is TRBJ2-7; 8 nucleotides match TRBD2. V shed 6 bases and J 2 bases; nucleotides not matched to a gene: 6. Germline V gene data show CDR1 as SQVTM and CDR2 as ANQGSEA. The CDR3 length is 13 residues. The CDR3, as DNA: TGCAGCGTCCTGACGACTAGCGCCTACGAGCAGTACTTC. This sequence encodes CSVLTTSAYEQYF.

This clonotype was observed a handful of times. This rearrangement joins TRBV6-2 or TRBV6-3 to TRBJ2-1, with D hard to call. CDR1 and CDR2 (germline): MNHEY, SVGEGT. The germline V and J ends were trimmed by 4 bases and 8 bases, with 15 bases remaining between them. The CDR3 has 14 residues. In nucleotides, the CDR3 is TGTGCCAGCAGTTCTTATGAGTTACTACATGAGCAGTTCTTC. This codes for CASSSYELLHEQFF.

This rearrangement joins TRBV7-9 to TRBJ1-5; D is ambiguous. This CDR3 is built from 14 residues. The V and J ends lost 4 bases and 0 bases respectively, with 7 bases between them. CDR1 SEHNR and CDR2 FQNEAQ come from the germline V gene (reference sequence). CDR3 sequence reads: CASSSRNSNQPQHF. In nucleotides, the CDR3 is TGTGCCAGCAGCTCCCGAAATAGCAATCAGCCCCAGCATTTT.

The chain uses TRBV4-1 and TRBJ2-3; D remains unclear. V shed 6 bases and J shed 0 bases, with 22 bases lying between them. The CDR3 length is 18 residues. Germline values: CDR1 MGHRA, CDR2 YSYEKL. This CDR3 reads CASRRTADSPSSTDTQYF. CDR3 DNA: TGCGCCAGCAGGCGGACGGCGGATAGCCCGTCTAGCACAGATACGCAGTATTTT.

This clonotype came up a few times. The genes are TRBV29-1 and TRBJ2-5, with D unclear. The J call may be faulty, since TRBJ2-7 better matches the DNA end. This CDR3 is 11 amino acids long. From germline, CDR1 is SQVTM and CDR2 ANQGSEA. DNA of the CDR3: TGCAGCGTTGGAGGCGGTATCGAGCAGTACTTC. Amino acid sequence: CSVGGGIEQYF.

This clonotype came up a few times. The rearrangement joins TRBV6-2 or TRBV6-3 to TRBJ2-5; 10 bases agree with TRBD2. The DNA end lines up better with TRBJ2-7; the J call may be wrong. The CDR3 runs to 16 residues. Germline assignment: CDR1 MNHEY and CDR2 SVGEGT. The CDR3 sequence is CASSYRPGLANYEQYF. The DNA for the CDR3 is TGTGCCAGCAGTTACCGACCGGGACTAGCGAACTACGAGCAGTACTTC.

The genes are TRBV7-9 and TRBJ2-5; 7 bases line up with TRBD1. Trimming at V came to 3 bases and at J to 5 bases, leaving 6 bases not matched to a gene. CDR3 size: 14 residues. CDR1 SEHNR and CDR2 FQNEAQ come from the germline V gene (reference sequence). The CDR3 is CASSLGQGVETQYF. CDR3 nucleotide sequence: TGTGCCAGCAGCTTGGGGCAGGGGGTGGAGACCCAGTACTTC.

V usage is TRBV4-2 and J usage is TRBJ2-7; TRBD2 aligns across 10 bases. V lost 2 bases, J lost 0 bases, and 7 bases stayed unmatched. The CDR3 spans 17 residues. CDR1 LGHNA and CDR2 YNFKEQ come from the germline V gene. As DNA, the CDR3 is TGTGCCAGCAGCCAAAATTTACTAGCGGGATCCTCCTACGAGCAGTACTTC. Amino acid sequence: CASSQNLLAGSSYEQYF.

In this sample, this clonotype turned up a few times. The genes are TRBV20-1 and TRBJ1-2; D possibly corresponds to TRBD1 (6 bases). V gave up 5 bases and J gave up 5 bases, with 21 bases separating them. In germline, CDR1 is DFQATT, CDR2 SNEGSKA (reference sequence). This CDR3 spans 15 amino acids. The CDR3 protein is CSARPRDIAPYGYTF. The CDR3 nucleotides read TGCAGTGCTCGGCCCCGGGACATCGCACCTTATGGCTACACCTTC.

The chain employs TRBV4-1 and TRBJ2-4; D uncertain. Germline V gene sequence: CDR1 MGHRA, CDR2 YSYEKL. This CDR3 has 14 residues. V lost 4 bases and J 8 bases, leaving 15 bases between the germline ends. As DNA, the CDR3 is TGCGCCAGCAGCCCAGACATTGCCCAAGACATTCAGTACTTC. This sequence encodes CASSPDIAQDIQYF.

The chain couples TRBV7-2 to TRBJ1-5; D ambiguous. This CDR3 spans 15 amino acids. Germline V gene sequence: CDR1 SGHTA, CDR2 FQGNSA. V was trimmed by 3 bases and J by 0 bases, leaving 9 bases between them. CDR3 sequence reads: CASSFESDSNQPQHF. The CDR3 DNA follows: TGTGCCAGCAGCTTTGAGTCCGATAGCAATCAGCCCCAGCATTTT.

V and J are TRBV29-1 and TRBJ2-1, with 10 nucleotides matching TRBD2. With V trimmed by 8 bases and J by 4 bases, 8 bases remained unmatched. In germline, CDR1 is SQVTM, CDR2 ANQGSEA. The CDR3 has 14 amino acids. CDR3 protein: CSPHIAGGYNEQFF. The CDR3 DNA reads as TGCAGCCCACACATAGCGGGAGGTTACAATGAGCAGTTCTTC.

This clonotype was picked up a small number of times. V is TRBV28 and J is TRBJ2-1, with 13 bases matching TRBD2. This CDR3 has 18 amino acids. The trim removed 3 bases at V and 5 bases at J, leaving 10 bases unmatched. Germline CDR1 is MDHEN and CDR2 is SYDVKM. The CDR3 protein is CASSLIVLGTSGNNEQFF. The CDR3 region has the DNA TGTGCCAGCAGTTTGATTGTTCTGGGGACTAGCGGGAACAATGAGCAGTTCTTC. The whole variable domain, remainder taken from reference TRBV28 and TRBJ2-1, is DVKVTQSSRYLVKRTGEKVFLECVQDMDHENMFWYRQDPGLGLRLIYFSYDVKMKEKGDIPEGYSVSREKKERFSLILESASTNQTSMYLCASSLIVLGTSGNNEQFFGPGTRLTVL.

This clonotype was picked up a small number of times. The rearrangement uses TRBV5-1 and TRBJ2-7; TRBD2 matches 13 bases. The closer fit of TRBJ2-5 to the DNA end suggests the J call may be wrong. The CDR3 spans 17 residues. CDR1 and CDR2 (germline): SGHRS, YFSETQ. CDR3 sequence (DNA): TGCGCCAGCAGCTCTGGACTAGCGGGAGTGCCCGAGGAGACCCAGTACTTC. This codes for CASSSGLAGVPEETQYF.

The chain carries TRBV10-3 and TRBJ2-1, with D uncertain. Germline V CDR1 and CDR2: ENHRY, SYGVKD. This CDR3 has 15 residues. Trimming removed 3 bases from V and 8 bases from J, with 17 bases in between. CDR3 nucleotides: TGTGCCATCAGTGATGCCCGGGCCCCTGGAGATGAGCAGTTCTTC. This translates into CAISDARAPGDEQFF.

Here the CDR3 reads CARRPWDYGYTF. The CDR3 bases are TGCGCCAGAAGGCCCTGGGACTATGGCTACACCTTC. The V gene is TRBV4-1, the J gene TRBJ1-2; D is undetermined. Germline V gene data show CDR1 as MGHRA and CDR2 as YSYEKL. The V end lost 9 bases, the J end lost 3 bases, and 11 bases lay between the germline ends. This CDR3 has 12 amino acids.

This clonotype was counted between two and nine times. The V gene is TRBV20-1, the J gene TRBJ2-7; 11 bases match TRBD2. The V segment lost 5 bases and the J segment 6 bases; nucleotides outside the gene matches: 12. CDR1 and CDR2 from the germline V gene are DFQATT and SNEGSKA (reference sequence). This CDR3 spans 15 amino acids. CDR3 sequence: CSASKLAGESGEQYF. The CDR3 coding sequence is TGCAGTGCTTCGAAACTAGCGGGAGAGTCAGGCGAGCAGTACTTC.

This clonotype was recorded a few times. The chain combines TRBV20-1 with TRBJ2-7, with 10 bases lining up with TRBD2. The CDR3 is 13 amino acids. Germline V gives CDR1 DFQATT, CDR2 SNEGSKA (reference sequence). J lost 7 bases, V lost 5 bases, and 8 bases had no gene match. Here the CDR3 reads CSAQREGLWEQYF. DNA of the CDR3: TGCAGTGCTCAGCGGGAGGGACTTTGGGAGCAGTACTTC.

The chain combines TRBV20-1 with TRBJ2-4; no clear D gene. Trimming cost V 6 bases and J 2 bases, with 14 bases left between them. Germline CDR1 reads DFQATT; CDR2 reads SNEGSKA (reference sequence). This CDR3 contains 14 residues. CDR3 loop: CSAVRDATKNIQYF. CDR3 nucleotide sequence: TGCAGTGCCGTTCGAGATGCCACCAAAAACATTCAGTACTTC.

The chain joins TRBV7-8 to TRBJ2-1; 11 bases line up with TRBD2. CDR1 and CDR2 from the germline V gene are SGHVS and FQNEAQ. The CDR3 length is 16 residues. V trimming: 5 bases; J trimming: 8 bases; junction bases outside the gene matches: 11. The CDR3 nucleotides are TGTGCCAGCAGCCTCCGACTAGCGGGATTGAGGGATGAGCAGTTCTTC. It encodes CASSLRLAGLRDEQFF. Variable domain in full (rest from reference TRBV7-8 and TRBJ2-1): GAGVSQSPRYKVAKRGQDVALRCDPISGHVSLFWYQQALGQGPEFLTYFQNEAQLDKSGLPSDRFFAERPEGSVSTLKIQRTQQEDSAVYLCASSLRLAGLRDEQFFGPGTRLTVL.

The rearrangement links TRBV20-1 to TRBJ2-1; 12 bases align to TRBD2. Per the germline V gene, CDR1 is DFQATT and CDR2 is SNEGSKA (reference sequence). V lost 4 bases to trimming and J lost 5 bases; unmatched junction nucleotides: 6. This CDR3 is built from 15 residues. CDR3 nucleotides: TGCAGTGCTAAGGGACTAGCGGGCACCAACAATGAGCAGTTCTTC. Protein: CSAKGLAGTNNEQFF.

The V gene is TRBV7-2, the J gene TRBJ2-3; 9 positions agree with TRBD2. The V gene's germline CDR1 is SGHTA and CDR2 FQGNSA. V dropped 5 bases and J dropped 5; count of bases not matched to a gene: 5. The CDR3 covers 14 residues. The CDR3 coding sequence is TGTGCCAGCAGCGAGGGACTAGCTGGAGATACGCAGTATTTT. It encodes CASSEGLAGDTQYF.